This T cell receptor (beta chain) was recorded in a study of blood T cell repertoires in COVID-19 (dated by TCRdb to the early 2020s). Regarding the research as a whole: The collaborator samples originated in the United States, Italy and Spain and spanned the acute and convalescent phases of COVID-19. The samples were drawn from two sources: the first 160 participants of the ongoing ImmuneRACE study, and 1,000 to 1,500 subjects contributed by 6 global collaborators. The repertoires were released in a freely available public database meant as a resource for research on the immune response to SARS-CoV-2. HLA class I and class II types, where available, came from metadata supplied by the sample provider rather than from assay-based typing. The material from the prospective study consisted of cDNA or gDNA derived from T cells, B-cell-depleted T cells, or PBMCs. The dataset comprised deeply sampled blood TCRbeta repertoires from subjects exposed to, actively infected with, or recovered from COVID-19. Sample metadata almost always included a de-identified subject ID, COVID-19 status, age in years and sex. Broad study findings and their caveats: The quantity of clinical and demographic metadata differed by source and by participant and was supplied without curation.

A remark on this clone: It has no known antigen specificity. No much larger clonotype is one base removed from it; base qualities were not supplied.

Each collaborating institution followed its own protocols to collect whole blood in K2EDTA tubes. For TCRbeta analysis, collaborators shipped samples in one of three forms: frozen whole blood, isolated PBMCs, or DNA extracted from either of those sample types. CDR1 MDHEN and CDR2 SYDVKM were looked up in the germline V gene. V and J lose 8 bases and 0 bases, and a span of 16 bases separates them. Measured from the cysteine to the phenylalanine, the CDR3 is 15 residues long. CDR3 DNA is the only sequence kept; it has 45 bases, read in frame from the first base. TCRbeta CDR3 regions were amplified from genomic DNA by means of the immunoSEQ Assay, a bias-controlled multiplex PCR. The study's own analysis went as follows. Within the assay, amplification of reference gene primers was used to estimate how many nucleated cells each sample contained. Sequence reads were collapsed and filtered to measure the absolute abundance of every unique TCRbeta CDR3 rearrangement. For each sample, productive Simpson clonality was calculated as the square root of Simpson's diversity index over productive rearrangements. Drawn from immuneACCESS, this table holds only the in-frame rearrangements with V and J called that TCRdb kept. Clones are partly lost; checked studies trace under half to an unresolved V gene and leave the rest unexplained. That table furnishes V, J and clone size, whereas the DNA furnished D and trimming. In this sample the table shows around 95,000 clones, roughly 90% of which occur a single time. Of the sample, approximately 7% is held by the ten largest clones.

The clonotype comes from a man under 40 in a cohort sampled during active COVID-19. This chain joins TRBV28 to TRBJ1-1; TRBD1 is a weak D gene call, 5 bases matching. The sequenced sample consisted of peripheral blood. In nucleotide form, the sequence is TGTGCCAGCGGAACAGACAGAGACGTGAACACTGAAGCTTTCTTT. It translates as CASGTDRDVNTEAFF.